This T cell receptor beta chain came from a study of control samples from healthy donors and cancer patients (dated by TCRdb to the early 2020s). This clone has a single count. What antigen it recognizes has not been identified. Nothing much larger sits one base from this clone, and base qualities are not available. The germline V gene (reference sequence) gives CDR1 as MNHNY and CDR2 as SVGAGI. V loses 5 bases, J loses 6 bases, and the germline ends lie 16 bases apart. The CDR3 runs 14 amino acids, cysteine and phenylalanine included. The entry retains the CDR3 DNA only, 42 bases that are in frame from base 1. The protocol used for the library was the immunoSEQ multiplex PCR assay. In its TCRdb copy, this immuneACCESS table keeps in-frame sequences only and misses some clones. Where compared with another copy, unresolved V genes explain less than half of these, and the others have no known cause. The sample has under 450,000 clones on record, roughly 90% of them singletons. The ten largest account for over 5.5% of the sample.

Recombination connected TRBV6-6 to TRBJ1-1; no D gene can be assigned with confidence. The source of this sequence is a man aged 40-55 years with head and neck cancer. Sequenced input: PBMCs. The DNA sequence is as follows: TGTGCCAGCAGTGTCACACCGACCGGCGCTGAAGCTTTCTTT. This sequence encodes CASSVTPTGAEAFF.